This TCR beta chain was identified during a study of T cell repertoires in cytomegalovirus infection. Looking at the study overall: It was recently identified HLA-C-restricted and well-studied HLA-B-restricted CMV epitopes that the study used. Indicated by public TCR beta signatures were CMV infection and matching HLA type.

V was shortened by 0 bases and J by 5 bases, with 3 bases between the two germline ends. CDR1 is LNHDA, CDR2 SQIVND, per germline (reference sequence). The CDR3 length is 12 residues. A word on this clonotype: The antigen remains unidentified.

TCRdb passed the reads through MiXCR, listing each CDR3 protein once. Altogether nearly 700,000 distinct CDR3 sequences are present, about 30% being singletons, with the ten largest covering about 20%. Study results and limitations: Dominating the ex vivo response were TCR beta clonotypes that were CMV-specific and HLA-C-restricted. The cumulative frequency of public TCR beta families identified carriers of CMV plus the relevant HLA.

This chain uses TRBV19 with TRBJ2-3; D call uncertain. The clonotype was recovered from a human donor in good health (CMV status not recorded). Some clones in this sample may be carry-over from other donors' samples. The starting material was cultured PBMCs, obtained from culture after CMV antigen stimulation. The chain's CDR3 is CASSIDRDTQYF. CDR3 nucleotide sequence: TGTGCCAGTAGTATAGATCGAGATACGCAGTATTTT.